These T cell receptor beta chains were read from a single sample in a study of blood T cell repertoires in COVID-19. The table came from immunoSEQ multiplex PCR; TCRdb's copy has only in-frame clones and leaves some out. This sample yields fewer than 9,000 clones, of which approximately 84% are seen a single time; approximately 18% belongs to the top ten. Sequencing used peripheral blood. The source of these receptors is a human donor with active COVID-19. The donor label of this sample is uncertain. Both conserved end residues are part of each CDR3. Each record gives: CDR3 DNA, CDR3 protein, J gene, D gene, clone size, V gene. D genes are given only for firm matches. Expanded clones are given a class, and other clones once, few, many or no size at all.

TGTGCCAGTAGTATCTCTATCCGGACTAGCGGACACTACGAGCAGTACTTC	CASSISIRTSGHYEQYF	TRBJ2-7	TRBD2	.	TRBV19
TGTGCCAGCAAACCGGGACTAGCTTGGCATGAGCAGTTCTTC	CASKPGLAWHEQFF	TRBJ2-1	TRBD2	.	TRBV6-5
TGTGCCAGCAGCTTAGTAGGCCCGACTCCCCAAGAGACCCAGTACTTC	CASSLVGPTPQETQYF	TRBJ2-5	.	.	TRBV7-2
TGTGCCAGCAGCCCGGCAACGGGACAGCCCCAGCATTTT	CASSPATGQPQHF	TRBJ1-5	.	few	TRBV9
TGCGCCAGCAGTGAGTCCCCAGGGGCTAGCGGCAATGAGCAGTTCTTC	CASSESPGASGNEQFF	TRBJ2-1	.	.	TRBV10-2
TGCGCCAGCAGTCAATCGAGCGGGACAGGGGGGTACGAGCAGTACTTC	CASSQSSGTGGYEQYF	TRBJ2-7	TRBD1	.	TRBV23-1
TGTGCCAGCAGTCCCGGTGTGGGGCCCGAGCAGTACTTC	CASSPGVGPEQYF	TRBJ2-7	.	.	TRBV27
TGTGCCAGCAGCCGTATCACTGGCGGGGAGCTGTTTTTT	CASSRITGGELFF	TRBJ2-2	.	once	TRBV12-3/TRBV12-4
TGCAGCGTTGAACTGGCGGGACAGGGGCGTGACACTGAAGCTTTCTTT	CSVELAGQGRDTEAFF	TRBJ1-1	TRBD1	.	TRBV29-1
TGTGCCAGCAGCCAACAGGGTCAGTCACCCCTCCACTTT	CASSQQGQSPLHF	TRBJ1-6	.	.	TRBV14